Listed below are T cell receptor beta chains from one sample, sequenced in a study of radiation and T cells in renal cell carcinoma. Generated by immunoSEQ multiplex PCR, the TCRdb table keeps only in-frame clones and is missing some. The sample lists approximately 40,000 clones, about 84% occurring once. This specimen consisted of blood, obtained from a patient whose treatment included radiotherapy and nephrectomy. The receptors were gathered from a woman in her seventies with renal cell carcinoma. Each CDR3 is given with its conserved first and last residue. The order of the fields is CDR3 protein, CDR3 DNA, V gene, D gene, clone size, J gene. A D gene is named only where the DNA matches it firmly. Where a row states a size, it is once, few, many or the class of an expanded clone; other rows omit it.

CDR3: CASSPRSSGGEETQYF
DNA: TGTGCCAGCTCACCCCGATCTAGCGGGGGAGAGGAGACCCAGTACTTC
V: TRBV18
D: TRBD2
size: -
J: TRBJ2-5

CDR3: CASSPRAGQVYNEQFF
DNA: TGTGCCAGCTCACCACGCGCGGGACAGGTGTACAATGAGCAGTTCTTC
V: TRBV18
D: TRBD1
size: -
J: TRBJ2-1

CDR3: CASSSPPGGPSGNTIYF
DNA: TGTGCCAGCAGCTCCCCCCCCGGGGGCCCCTCTGGAAACACCATATATTTT
V: TRBV5-4
D: -
size: -
J: TRBJ1-3

CDR3: CASSLVGTPSGANVLTF
DNA: TGTGCCAGCAGCTTGGTAGGTACCCCCTCTGGGGCCAACGTCCTGACTTTC
V: TRBV5-5
D: -
size: -
J: TRBJ2-6

CDR3: CASSLDRGHDLAFF
DNA: TGTGCCAGCAGCCTGGACAGGGGGCACGATTTAGCTTTCTTT
V: TRBV5-4
D: TRBD1
size: -
J: TRBJ1-1

CDR3: CASSPTSLGGYGYTF
DNA: TGTGCCAGCTCCCCAACGTCTCTGGGCGGCTATGGCTACACCTTC
V: TRBV16
D: -
size: -
J: TRBJ1-2

CDR3: CASSSQGNTIYF
DNA: TGTGCCAGCAGTTCCCAGGGAAACACCATATATTTT
V: TRBV6-5
D: -
size: -
J: TRBJ1-3

CDR3: CASSLLAGGQETQYF
DNA: TGTGCCAGCAGCTTATTGGCAGGGGGCCAAGAGACCCAGTACTTC
V: TRBV7-9
D: TRBD1
size: -
J: TRBJ2-5

CDR3: CASSMRDSSNQPQHF
DNA: TGTGCCAGTAGTATGCGGGACAGCAGCAATCAGCCCCAGCATTTT
V: TRBV19
D: TRBD1
size: -
J: TRBJ1-5

CDR3: CASSLGYTEETQYF
DNA: TGTGCCAGCAGCTTAGGATATACAGAAGAGACCCAGTACTTC
V: TRBV7-8
D: -
size: -
J: TRBJ2-5

CDR3: CAWSVLSGYGYTF
DNA: TGTGCCTGGAGTGTTCTTTCAGGGTATGGCTACACCTTC
V: TRBV30
D: -
size: -
J: TRBJ1-2

CDR3: CASSLSITGSLGYTF
DNA: TGTGCCAGCAGCCTAAGTATAACAGGGTCGTTAGGCTACACCTTC
V: TRBV14
D: -
size: -
J: TRBJ1-2

CDR3: CASSQQVSSYNEQFF
DNA: TGTGCCAGCAGCCAACAGGTGAGCTCCTACAATGAGCAGTTCTTC
V: TRBV16
D: -
size: -
J: TRBJ2-1

CDR3: CASSLTSGGASYEQYF
DNA: TGCGCCAGCAGCCTAACTAGCGGGGGGGCCTCCTACGAGCAGTACTTC
V: TRBV4-1
D: TRBD2
size: -
J: TRBJ2-7

CDR3: CATRRDTTGTEAFF
DNA: TGTGCCACTCGCCGGGACACCACGGGGACTGAAGCTTTCTTT
V: TRBV19
D: -
size: -
J: TRBJ1-1

CDR3: CASSQDSGSYNEQFF
DNA: TGCGCCAGCAGCCAAGACTCCGGCTCCTACAATGAGCAGTTCTTC
V: TRBV4-1
D: -
size: -
J: TRBJ2-1

CDR3: CASGGGRGETQYF
DNA: TGTGCCAGCGGGGGCGGCCGTGGAGAGACCCAGTACTTC
V: TRBV7-2
D: -
size: -
J: TRBJ2-5

CDR3: CASSFDSVSTGELFF
DNA: TGCGCCAGCAGCTTTGATAGCGTGAGCACCGGGGAGCTGTTTTTT
V: TRBV5-1
D: -
size: -
J: TRBJ2-2

CDR3: CASSPLRGLIGNTIYF
DNA: TGTGCCAGCTCACCACTGCGGGGGCTAATTGGAAACACCATATATTTT
V: TRBV18
D: -
size: -
J: TRBJ1-3

CDR3: CASSVGEGSYEQYF
DNA: TGTGCCAGCAGCGTAGGAGAGGGTTCCTACGAGCAGTACTTC
V: TRBV9
D: -
size: -
J: TRBJ2-7

CDR3: CSVQGADTQYF
DNA: TGCAGCGTTCAGGGGGCAGATACGCAGTATTTT
V: TRBV29-1
D: TRBD1
size: -
J: TRBJ2-3

CDR3: CASSEVLLGEQYF
DNA: TGTGCCAGCAGTGAGGTGCTTTTGGGCGAGCAGTACTTC
V: TRBV2
D: -
size: -
J: TRBJ2-7

CDR3: CASRRGYSSGGSDTQYF
DNA: TGCGCCAGCAGAAGGGGTTATAGTAGCGGGGGGTCAGATACGCAGTATTTT
V: TRBV10-2
D: TRBD2
size: -
J: TRBJ2-3

CDR3: CASSGVLNTEAFF
DNA: TGTGCCAGTAGTGGGGTCCTGAACACTGAAGCTTTCTTT
V: TRBV19
D: -
size: -
J: TRBJ1-1

CDR3: CASSEVAGQGYEQYF
DNA: TGTGCCAGCAGCGAAGTAGCAGGACAGGGTTACGAGCAGTACTTC
V: TRBV7-3
D: TRBD1
size: -
J: TRBJ2-7

CDR3: CASSPPGGGYGYTF
DNA: TGCGCCAGCAGCCCCCCGGGAGGGGGCTATGGCTACACCTTC
V: TRBV5-1
D: -
size: -
J: TRBJ1-2

CDR3: CASSPGQGINEQFF
DNA: TGTGCCAGCAGTCCGGGACAGGGGATAAATGAGCAGTTCTTC
V: TRBV6-1
D: TRBD1
size: -
J: TRBJ2-1

CDR3: CASSLRAGGEAFF
DNA: TGCGCCAGCAGCTTAAGAGCAGGGGGTGAAGCTTTCTTT
V: TRBV5-1
D: TRBD1
size: -
J: TRBJ1-1

CDR3: CASSLGWEGATGELFF
DNA: TGTGCCAGCAGCTTGGGGTGGGAAGGTGCCACCGGGGAGCTGTTTTTT
V: TRBV7-8
D: -
size: -
J: TRBJ2-2

CDR3: CASSPRGAVFNEQFF
DNA: TGCGCCAGCAGCCCGCGGGGGGCCGTTTTTAATGAGCAGTTCTTC
V: TRBV4-1
D: TRBD2
size: -
J: TRBJ2-1

CDR3: CASSLSETQYF
DNA: TGTGCCAGCAGCCTCAGCGAGACCCAGTACTTC
V: TRBV2
D: -
size: -
J: TRBJ2-5

CDR3: CASSLGAGSSSYEQYF
DNA: TGCGCCAGCAGCTTGGGGGCGGGCAGCAGCTCCTACGAGCAGTACTTC
V: TRBV5-1
D: -
size: -
J: TRBJ2-7

CDR3: CASSPRAGQSYEQYF
DNA: TGCGCCAGCAGCCCCCGGGCGGGACAGTCCTACGAGCAGTACTTC
V: TRBV5-1
D: -
size: -
J: TRBJ2-7

CDR3: CASSLDGHLAKNIQYF
DNA: TGTGCCAGCAGCTTAGACGGACACTTAGCCAAAAACATTCAGTACTTC
V: TRBV5-6
D: -
size: once
J: TRBJ2-4

CDR3: CASSGKTSGGVTDTQYF
DNA: TGTGCCAGCAGCGGGAAGACTAGCGGGGGGGTCACAGATACGCAGTATTTT
V: TRBV9
D: TRBD2
size: -
J: TRBJ2-3

CDR3: CASSQDSRLAGSSGANVLTF
DNA: TGCGCCAGCAGCCAAGACAGCCGTTTAGCGGGCAGCTCTGGGGCCAACGTCCTGACTTTC
V: TRBV4-3
D: TRBD2
size: -
J: TRBJ2-6

CDR3: CASSQQGASGAGDTQYF
DNA: TGCGCCAGCAGCCAACAAGGGGCTAGCGGGGCCGGGGATACGCAGTATTTT
V: TRBV4-3
D: TRBD2
size: -
J: TRBJ2-3

CDR3: CASSLGQGWSDTQYF
DNA: TGCGCCAGCAGCTTGGGTCAGGGGTGGTCAGATACGCAGTATTTT
V: TRBV5-1
D: -
size: -
J: TRBJ2-3